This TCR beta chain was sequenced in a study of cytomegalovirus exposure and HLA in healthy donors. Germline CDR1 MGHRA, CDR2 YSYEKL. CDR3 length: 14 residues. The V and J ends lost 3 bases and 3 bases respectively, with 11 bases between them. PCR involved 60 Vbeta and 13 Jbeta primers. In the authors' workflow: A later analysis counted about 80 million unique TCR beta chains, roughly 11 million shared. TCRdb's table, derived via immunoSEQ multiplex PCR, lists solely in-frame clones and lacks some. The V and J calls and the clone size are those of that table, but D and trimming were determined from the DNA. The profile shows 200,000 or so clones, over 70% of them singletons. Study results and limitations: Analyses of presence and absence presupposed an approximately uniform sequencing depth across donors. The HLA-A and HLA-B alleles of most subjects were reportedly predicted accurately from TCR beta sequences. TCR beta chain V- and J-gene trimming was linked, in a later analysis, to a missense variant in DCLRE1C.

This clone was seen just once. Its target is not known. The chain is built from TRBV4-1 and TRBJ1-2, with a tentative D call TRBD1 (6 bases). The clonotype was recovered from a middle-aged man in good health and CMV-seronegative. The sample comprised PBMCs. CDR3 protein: CASSQPGTHYGYTF. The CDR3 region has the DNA TGCGCCAGCAGCCAGCCCGGGACACACTATGGCTACACCTTC.